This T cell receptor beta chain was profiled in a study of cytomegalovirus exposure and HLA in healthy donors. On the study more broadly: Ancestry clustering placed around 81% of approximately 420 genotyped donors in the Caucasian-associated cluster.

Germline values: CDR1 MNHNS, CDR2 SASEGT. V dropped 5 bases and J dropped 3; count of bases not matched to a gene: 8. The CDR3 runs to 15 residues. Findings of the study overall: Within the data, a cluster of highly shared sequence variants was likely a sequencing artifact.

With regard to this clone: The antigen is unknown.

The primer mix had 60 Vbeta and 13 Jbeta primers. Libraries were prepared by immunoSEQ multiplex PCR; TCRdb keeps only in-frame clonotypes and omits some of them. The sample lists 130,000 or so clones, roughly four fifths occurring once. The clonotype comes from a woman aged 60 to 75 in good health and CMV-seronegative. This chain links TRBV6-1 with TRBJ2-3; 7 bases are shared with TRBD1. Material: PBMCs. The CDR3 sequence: CASSQTGVETDTQYF. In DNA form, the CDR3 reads TGTGCCAGCAGTCAAACAGGGGTTGAAACAGATACGCAGTATTTT.